Detailed here is one T cell receptor (beta chain). While infection was still active, Seattle patients were enrolled and then followed longitudinally. The sample belongs to a study of blood T cell repertoires in COVID-19. Study background: Samples taken during acute and convalescent COVID-19 were collected in the United States, Italy and Spain.

Assay: immunoSEQ multiplex PCR; the TCRdb copy retains only in-frame clones and omits some. The sample has about 250,000 clones, around 88% seen once. Trimming took off 10 bases at V and 3 bases at J, with 16 bases between the two ends. There are 14 residues in the CDR3. Germline loops: CDR1 ENHRY, CDR2 SYGVKD. V is TRBV10-3 and J is TRBJ1-3; D is ambiguous. Sequencing was performed on peripheral blood. This TCR came from a woman aged 30 to 39 with COVID-19, enrolled during active disease. This CDR3 reads CATLAAASGNTIYF. Written as DNA, the CDR3 is TGTGCCACCTTGGCGGCTGCAAGTGGAAACACCATATATTTT.